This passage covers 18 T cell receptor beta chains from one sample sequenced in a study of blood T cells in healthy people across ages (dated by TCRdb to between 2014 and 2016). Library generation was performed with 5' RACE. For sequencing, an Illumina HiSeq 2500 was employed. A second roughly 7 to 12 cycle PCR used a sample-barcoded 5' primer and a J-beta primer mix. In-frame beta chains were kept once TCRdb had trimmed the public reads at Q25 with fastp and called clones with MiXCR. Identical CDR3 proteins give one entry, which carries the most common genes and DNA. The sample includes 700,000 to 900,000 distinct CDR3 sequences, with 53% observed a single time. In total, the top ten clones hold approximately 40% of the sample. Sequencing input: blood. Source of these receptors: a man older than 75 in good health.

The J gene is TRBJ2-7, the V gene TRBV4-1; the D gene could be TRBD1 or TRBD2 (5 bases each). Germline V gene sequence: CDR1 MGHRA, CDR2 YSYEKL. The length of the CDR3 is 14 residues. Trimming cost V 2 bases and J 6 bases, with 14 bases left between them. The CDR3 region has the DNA TGCGCCAGCAGCCAACCCGGGACCCTCCGCGAGCAGTACTTC. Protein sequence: CASSQPGTLREQYF.

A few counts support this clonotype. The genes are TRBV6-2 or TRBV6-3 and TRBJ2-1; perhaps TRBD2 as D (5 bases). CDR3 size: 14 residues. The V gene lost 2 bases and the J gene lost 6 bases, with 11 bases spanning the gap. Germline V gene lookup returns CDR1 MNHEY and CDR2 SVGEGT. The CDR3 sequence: CASSYGSSANEQFF. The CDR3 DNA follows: TGTGCCAGCAGTTACGGGAGTAGCGCCAATGAGCAGTTCTTC.

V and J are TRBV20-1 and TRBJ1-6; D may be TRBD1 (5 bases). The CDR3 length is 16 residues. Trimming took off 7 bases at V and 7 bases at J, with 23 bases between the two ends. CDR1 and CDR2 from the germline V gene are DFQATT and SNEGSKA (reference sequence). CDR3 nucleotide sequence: TGCAGTGTTTTGTCAATGTTGCAGGGACGAAATTCACCCCTCCACTTT. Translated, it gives CSVLSMLQGRNSPLHF.

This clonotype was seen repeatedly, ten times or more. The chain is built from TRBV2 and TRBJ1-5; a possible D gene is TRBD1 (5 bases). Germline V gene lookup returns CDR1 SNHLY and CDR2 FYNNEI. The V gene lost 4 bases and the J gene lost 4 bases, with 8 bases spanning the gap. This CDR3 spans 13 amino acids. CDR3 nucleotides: TGTGCCAGCAGTGGCCAGGGAAATCAGCCCCAGCATTTT. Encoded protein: CASSGQGNQPQHF.

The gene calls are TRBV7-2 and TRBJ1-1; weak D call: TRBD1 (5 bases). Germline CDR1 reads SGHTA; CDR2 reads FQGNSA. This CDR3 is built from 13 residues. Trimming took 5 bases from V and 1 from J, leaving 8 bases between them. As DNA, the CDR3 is TGTGCCAGCAGCGCCGACAGGAACACTGAAGCTTTCTTT. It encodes CASSADRNTEAFF. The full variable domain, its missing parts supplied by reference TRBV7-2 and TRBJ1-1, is GAGVSQSPSNKVTEKGKDVELRCDPISGHTALYWYRQSLGQGLEFLIYFQGNSAPDKSGLPSDRFSAERTGGSVSTLTIQRTQQEDSAVYLCASSADRNTEAFFGQGTRLTVV.

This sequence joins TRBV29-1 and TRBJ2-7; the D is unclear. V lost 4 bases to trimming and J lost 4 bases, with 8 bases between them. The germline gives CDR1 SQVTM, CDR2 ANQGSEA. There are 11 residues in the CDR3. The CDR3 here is CSVGFGYEQYF. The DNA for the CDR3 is TGCAGCGTTGGATTCGGATACGAGCAGTACTTC.

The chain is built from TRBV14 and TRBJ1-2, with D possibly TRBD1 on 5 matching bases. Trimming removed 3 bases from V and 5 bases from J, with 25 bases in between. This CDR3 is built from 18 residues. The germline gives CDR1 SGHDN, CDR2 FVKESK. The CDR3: CASSQGGTDPSRGYGYTF. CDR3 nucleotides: TGTGCCAGCAGCCAGGGGGGGACGGACCCCTCGCGAGGGTATGGCTACACCTTC.

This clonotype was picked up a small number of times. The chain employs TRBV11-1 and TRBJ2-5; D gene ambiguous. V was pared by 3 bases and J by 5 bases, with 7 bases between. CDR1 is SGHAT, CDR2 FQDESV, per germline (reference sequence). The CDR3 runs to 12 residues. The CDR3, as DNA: TGTGCCAGCAGCTTGGACGTGGAGACCCAGTACTTC. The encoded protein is CASSLDVETQYF.

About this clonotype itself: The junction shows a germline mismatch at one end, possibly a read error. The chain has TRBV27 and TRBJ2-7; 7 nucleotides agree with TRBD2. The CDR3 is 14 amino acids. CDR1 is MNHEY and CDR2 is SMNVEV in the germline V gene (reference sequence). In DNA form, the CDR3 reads TGTGCCAGCAGAGCGGGGTTCAGCTCCGACGAGCAGTACTTC. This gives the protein CASRAGFSSDEQYF.

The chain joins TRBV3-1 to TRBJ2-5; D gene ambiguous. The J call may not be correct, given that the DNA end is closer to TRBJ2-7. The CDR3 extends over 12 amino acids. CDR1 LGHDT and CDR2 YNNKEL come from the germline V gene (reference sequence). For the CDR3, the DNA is TGTGCCAGCAGCCAGTTTACCTACGAGCAGTACTTC. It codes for CASSQFTYEQYF.

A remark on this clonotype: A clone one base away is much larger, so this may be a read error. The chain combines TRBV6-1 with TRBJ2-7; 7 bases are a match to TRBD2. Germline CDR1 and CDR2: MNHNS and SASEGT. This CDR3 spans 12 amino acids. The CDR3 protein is CARSGGAYEQYF. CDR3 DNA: TGTGCCCGCAGTGGGGGGGCCTACGAGCAGTACTTC.

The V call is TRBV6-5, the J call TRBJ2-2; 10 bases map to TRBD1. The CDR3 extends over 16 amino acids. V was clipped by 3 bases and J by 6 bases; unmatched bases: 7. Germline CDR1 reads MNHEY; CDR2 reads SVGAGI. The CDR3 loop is CASSYLGQGPPGELFF. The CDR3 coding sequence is TGTGCCAGCAGTTATTTGGGACAGGGGCCCCCCGGGGAGCTGTTTTTT.

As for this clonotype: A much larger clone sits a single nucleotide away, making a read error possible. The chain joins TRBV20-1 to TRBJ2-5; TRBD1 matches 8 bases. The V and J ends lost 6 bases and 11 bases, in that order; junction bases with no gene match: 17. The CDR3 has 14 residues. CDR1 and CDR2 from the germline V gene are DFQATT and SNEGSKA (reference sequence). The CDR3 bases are TGCAGTGCCGGTTCCCAACAGGGGGGTTACAAGCAGTACTTC. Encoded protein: CSAGSQQGGYKQYF.

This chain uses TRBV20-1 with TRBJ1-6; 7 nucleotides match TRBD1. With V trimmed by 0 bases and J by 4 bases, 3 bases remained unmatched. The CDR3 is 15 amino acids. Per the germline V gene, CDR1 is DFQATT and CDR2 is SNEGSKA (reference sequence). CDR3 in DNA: TGCAGTGCTAGAGATCCGGGACAGTATAATTCACCCCTCCACTTT. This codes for CSARDPGQYNSPLHF.

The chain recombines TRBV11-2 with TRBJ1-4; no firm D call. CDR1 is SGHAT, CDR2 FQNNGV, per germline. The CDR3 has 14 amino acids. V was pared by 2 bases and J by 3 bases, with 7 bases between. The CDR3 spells CASSLRGSNEKLFF. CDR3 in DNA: TGTGCCAGCAGCTTAAGAGGGTCTAATGAAAAACTGTTTTTT.

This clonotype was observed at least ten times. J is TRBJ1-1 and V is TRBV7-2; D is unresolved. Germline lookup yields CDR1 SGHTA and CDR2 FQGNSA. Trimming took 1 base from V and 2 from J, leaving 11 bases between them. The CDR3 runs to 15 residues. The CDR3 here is CASSLEVSSNTEAFF. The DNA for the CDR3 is TGTGCCAGCAGCTTAGAGGTCAGCTCCAACACTGAAGCTTTCTTT.

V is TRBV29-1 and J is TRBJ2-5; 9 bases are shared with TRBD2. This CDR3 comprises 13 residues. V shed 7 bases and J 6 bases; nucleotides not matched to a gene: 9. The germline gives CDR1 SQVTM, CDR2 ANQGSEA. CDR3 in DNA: TGCAGCGGGGGGGTTAGCGGGAGTCAGACCCAGTACTTC. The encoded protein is CSGGVSGSQTQYF.

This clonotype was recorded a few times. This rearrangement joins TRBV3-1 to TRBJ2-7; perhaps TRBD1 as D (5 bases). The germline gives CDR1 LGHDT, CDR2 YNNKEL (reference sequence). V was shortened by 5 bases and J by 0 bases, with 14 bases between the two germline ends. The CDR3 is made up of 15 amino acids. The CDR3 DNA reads TGTGCCAGCAGCGGCGACAGAACGAGCTCCTACGAGCAGTACTTC. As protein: CASSGDRTSSYEQYF.